Reported below is one T cell receptor beta chain. Its antigen is unknown. One junction end disagrees with the germline gene, perhaps due to a read error. The PCR made use of 60 Vbeta and 13 Jbeta primers. Data came from immunoSEQ multiplex PCR; TCRdb stores just in-frame clones and leaves some out. The repertoire holds more than 80,000 clones, with 78% as singletons. Donors showed nominal health when sampled, although they likely had unrecorded immune exposures. This entry is derived from a study of cytomegalovirus exposure and HLA in healthy donors. General study results and limits: The study put under 200 TCR beta chains on its list as cytomegalovirus-associated. Presence/absence analyses treated sequencing depth as roughly uniform across donors.

CDR1 and CDR2 from the germline V gene are MDHEN and SYDVKM. The CDR3 has 11 residues. Sequenced sample: PBMCs. V is TRBV28 and J is TRBJ1-2; 11 bases match TRBD1. The clonotype comes from a man between 18 and 35 years old in good health and CMV-seropositive. Here the CDR3 DNA reads TGTGCCAGCAGTTGGTGGGGACAGGGGGACTTC. This translates into CASSWWGQGDF.